The sample holds a few counts of the clone carrying this T cell receptor (beta chain). The antigen is unknown. These data come from a study of blood T cells in healthy people across ages. Study-wide findings and caveats: Diversity figures based on one million T cells were deemed too low.

Trimming cost V 0 bases and J 3 bases; bases outside gene matches: 5. The CDR3 spans 17 residues. CDR1 and CDR2 from the germline V gene are LGHNA and YNFKEQ. Primers used in a second PCR of about 7 to 12 cycles were a sample-barcoded 5' primer and a J-beta primer mix. Template switching added a 12-random-nucleotide identifier to every cDNA molecule. TCRdb re-derived calls from the 5' RACE reads in MiXCR, one entry per CDR3 protein. The sample has 600,000 to 1,000,000 distinct CDR3 sequences; around 25% are singletons. Another study also made use of these data, one on T cells of mothers and their children. From that second work: Second-round PCR products received sample barcodes and 2-4 random nucleotides from the M1S primer. It was found that thymic selection shapes TCR recombination output similarly in related and unrelated pairs.

The rearrangement links TRBV4-2 to TRBJ2-3; TRBD2 matches at 11 bases. Sequencing was performed on blood. The receptor was isolated from a boy aged 5-17 years in good health. The DNA of the CDR3 is TGTGCCAGCAGCCAAGACCTACTAGCGGGAGAGACAGATACGCAGTATTTT. It specifies CASSQDLLAGETDTQYF.